This T cell receptor (beta chain) was recovered during a study of blood T cell dynamics during melanoma immunotherapy. The overall study: Standard first-line treatment here was pembrolizumab or nivolumab plus ipilimumab in metastatic melanoma.

The time point denotes: pre-treatment baseline. In its sample, this clone was seen a few times. Every bulk PBMC sample received the same 350 ng of DNA. TCRdb keeps only in-frame clones here, not all; method: immunoSEQ multiplex PCR. There are several thousand clones in the sample; 88% occur only once, and around 1.9% lies in the top ten. V dropped 4 bases and J dropped 1 base, with 9 bases sitting between them. CDR3 length: 14 amino acids. CDR1 and CDR2 (germline): SGDLS, YYNGEE. V usage is TRBV9 and J usage is TRBJ1-5; D remains ambiguous. The receptor's source is a human donor with melanoma. Sequencing used blood, obtained from a patient treated with checkpoint blockade. CDR3 loop: CASSRLGSNQPQHF. In DNA form, the CDR3 reads TGTGCCAGCAGCCGACTGGGGAGCAATCAGCCCCAGCATTTT.